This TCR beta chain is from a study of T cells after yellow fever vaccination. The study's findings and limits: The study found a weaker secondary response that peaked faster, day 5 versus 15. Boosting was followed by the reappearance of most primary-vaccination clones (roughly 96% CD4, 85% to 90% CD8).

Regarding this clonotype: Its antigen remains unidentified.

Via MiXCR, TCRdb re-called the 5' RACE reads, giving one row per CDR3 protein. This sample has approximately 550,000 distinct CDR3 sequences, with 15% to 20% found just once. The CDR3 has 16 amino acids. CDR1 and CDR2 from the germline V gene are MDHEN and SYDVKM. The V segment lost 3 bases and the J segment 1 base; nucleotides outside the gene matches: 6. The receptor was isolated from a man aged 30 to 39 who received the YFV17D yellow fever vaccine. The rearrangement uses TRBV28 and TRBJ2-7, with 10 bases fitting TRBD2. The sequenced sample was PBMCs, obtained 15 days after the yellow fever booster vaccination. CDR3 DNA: TGTGCCAGCAGTTTCGTCGGGACTAGCGAGTCCTACGAGCAGTACTTC. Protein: CASSFVGTSESYEQYF.